The clone carrying this TCR beta chain showed up many times. The antigen is not known. This sample stems from a study of blood T cells in healthy people across ages. It was with a sample-barcoded 5' primer and a J-beta primer mix that a second PCR of roughly 7 to 12 cycles was run. TCRdb itself ran the 5' RACE reads through MiXCR, one entry per CDR3 protein. The table has hundreds of thousands of distinct CDR3 sequences, roughly 31% seen once. Study-wide points: Unknown donor CMV status possibly confounded expanded clonotype changes. Per-million-T-cell TCR beta diversity fell roughly linearly with age.

Germline CDR1 reads MDHEN; CDR2 reads SYDVKM. The V gene lost 6 bases and the J gene lost 4 bases, with 18 bases spanning the gap. This CDR3 has 15 residues. The chain couples TRBV28 to TRBJ1-2; D not certain. The sequenced sample consisted of blood. This receptor was taken from a woman aged 80 or over in good health. The CDR3 region has the DNA TGTGCCAGCAGCATCTCGGCGGGGTCGCGCTATGGCTACACCTTC. Translating it yields CASSISAGSRYGYTF.